The source of this T cell receptor beta chain is a study of blood T cell repertoires in COVID-19. The overall study: Samples taken during acute and convalescent COVID-19 were collected in the United States, Italy and Spain. T cells, B-cell-depleted T cells, or PBMCs supplied cDNA or gDNA.

This CDR3 comprises 14 residues. Germline CDR1 SGHRS, CDR2 YFSETQ. V lost 3 bases and J 10 bases, leaving 19 bases between the germline ends. In the source study's methods: Amplification of reference gene primers provided the estimated nucleated cell counts. Profiled with immunoSEQ multiplex PCR; TCRdb holds only in-frame clones, not every one. From that table come the V and J calls and clone size; the DNA was used to work out D and trimming. The sample shows about 73,000 clones, 65% to 90% of them seen only once. The sample was peripheral blood. This TCR was sampled from a woman aged 55-70 years with acute or convalescent COVID-19. The rearrangement links TRBV5-1 to TRBJ1-2; a weak D match, TRBD1 (6 bases). For the CDR3, the DNA is TGCGCCAGCAGCTGGGACATCCCGACTCCCGTCTACACCTTC. The encoded protein is CASSWDIPTPVYTF.